Presented here are 18 T cell receptor beta chains from one specimen sequenced in a study of T-cell memory formation after mild COVID-19. TCRdb re-derived calls from the 5' RACE reads in MiXCR, one entry per CDR3 protein. This table holds 350,000 to 450,000 distinct CDR3 sequences, around 28% found once. The sample was PBMCs or a T cell subset sorted from them (not recorded which). These receptors originate from an adult woman who had mild COVID-19 (a few samples of this study predate the infection). Cell type and time point are not known.

The rearrangement links TRBV12-3 or TRBV12-4 to TRBJ2-1, with 9 bases that match TRBD1. The V gene end was trimmed by 6 bases and the J gene end by 5 bases; junction bases not matched to a gene: 11. CDR3 length equals 16 residues. Here the CDR3 reads CASRDGTGIGDNEQFF. CDR3 in DNA: TGTGCCAGCAGAGACGGGACAGGGATAGGCGACAATGAGCAGTTCTTC.

The chain carries TRBV5-1 and TRBJ2-7; TRBD2 agrees at 7 bases. The CDR3 covers 14 residues. In germline, CDR1 is SGHRS, CDR2 YFSETQ. V dropped 2 bases and J dropped 2; count of bases not matched to a gene: 4. CDR3 loop: CASSFSGTTYEQYF. CDR3 bases: TGCGCCAGCAGCTTCTCCGGGACTACCTACGAGCAGTACTTC.

This clonotype was seen just once. The chain carries TRBV6-1 and TRBJ2-7; no firm D call. This CDR3 contains 11 residues. The V end was cut by 11 bases, the J end by 1 base, with 9 bases between. Germline V gene lookup returns CDR1 MNHNS and CDR2 SASEGT. CDR3 loop: CAGGRSYEQYF. The CDR3 coding sequence is TGTGCCGGTGGACGATCCTACGAGCAGTACTTC.

This clonotype was counted a few times. The V and J genes are TRBV20-1 and TRBJ2-3; TRBD2 aligns across 7 bases. V gave up 5 bases and J gave up 5 bases; unmatched junction bases: 4. This CDR3 is built from 12 residues. Germline V gene data show CDR1 as DFQATT and CDR2 as SNEGSKA (reference sequence). CDR3 loop: CSARWGGDTQYF. The CDR3 DNA follows: TGCAGTGCTCGATGGGGGGGAGATACGCAGTATTTT.

This clonotype was observed a handful of times. This chain connects TRBV24-1 to TRBJ1-2, with D hard to call. This CDR3 contains 14 residues. Germline V gene lookup returns CDR1 KGHDR and CDR2 SFDVKD. Trimming removed 3 bases at V and 1 base at J, with 8 bases between. The CDR3 DNA sequence: TGTGCCACCAGTGATCACAAAAATAACTATGGCTACACCTTC. It is translated as CATSDHKNNYGYTF.

The sample holds a few counts of this clonotype. The genes are TRBV6-5 and TRBJ2-1; weak D call: TRBD2 (7 bases). The V and J ends lost 5 bases and 9 bases respectively, with 20 bases between them. The germline V gene has CDR1 MNHEY and CDR2 SVGAGI. The CDR3 has 15 amino acids. The CDR3 spells CASSPLGRGPPEQFF. CDR3 bases: TGTGCCAGCAGTCCCCTCGGGCGGGGGCCGCCTGAGCAGTTCTTC.

This chain connects TRBV7-8 to TRBJ2-4, with D perhaps TRBD2 (5 bases). The V gene's germline CDR1 is SGHVS and CDR2 FQNEAQ. The CDR3 is 18 residues long. Trimming pared 2 bases from V and 5 bases from J, leaving 22 bases between. The CDR3 spells CASSLPPWRRVKENIQYF. The CDR3 bases are TGTGCCAGCAGCTTACCCCCGTGGAGGCGAGTTAAGGAAAACATTCAGTACTTC.

The chain joins TRBV4-1 to TRBJ1-2; D unclear. CDR1 is MGHRA and CDR2 is YSYEKL in the germline V gene. Trimming took off 2 bases at V and 7 bases at J, with 14 bases between the two ends. This CDR3 comprises 14 residues. The CDR3 loop reads CASSQPRQAVGYTF. The CDR3 nucleotides read TGCGCCAGCAGCCAACCTCGGCAGGCGGTTGGCTACACCTTC.

This clonotype came up a few times. The V and J genes are TRBV5-1 and TRBJ2-7; possibly TRBD1 or TRBD2 for D (6 bases each). Germline CDR1 reads SGHRS; CDR2 reads YFSETQ. V lost 7 bases and J 2 bases, leaving 13 bases between the germline ends. The CDR3 is made up of 13 amino acids. CDR3 in DNA: TGCGCCAGCTCCGAGGGGGAGGCCTACGAGCAGTACTTC. Its protein is CASSEGEAYEQYF.

The chain recombines TRBV20-1 with TRBJ2-7, with unresolved D. The CDR3 loop spans 13 amino acids. The V end lost 0 bases, the J end lost 5 bases, and 11 bases lay between the germline ends. Germline loops: CDR1 DFQATT, CDR2 SNEGSKA (reference sequence). The CDR3 region is CSAREVGGDEQYF. CDR3 DNA sequence: TGCAGTGCTAGAGAGGTGGGTGGGGACGAGCAGTACTTC.

The chain joins TRBV10-2 to TRBJ1-1; 8 nucleotides agree with TRBD1. The CDR3 has 15 residues. The V segment lost 6 bases and the J segment 1 base; nucleotides outside the gene matches: 7. Looked up from germline, CDR1 is WSHSY and CDR2 is SAAADI. The CDR3: CASRPGTGGNTEAFF. DNA of the CDR3: TGCGCCAGCAGACCCGGGACAGGTGGGAACACTGAAGCTTTCTTT.

The gene calls are TRBV6-5 and TRBJ2-7; 8 bases agree with TRBD2. Germline V gene sequence: CDR1 MNHEY, CDR2 SVGAGI. After removal of 6 bases from V and 2 bases from J, the junction contained 6 bases not matched to a gene. The CDR3 has 14 residues. DNA of the CDR3: TGTGCCAGCAGATATAGCGGGAAGACCTACGAGCAGTACTTC. It codes for CASRYSGKTYEQYF.

The CDR3 is CASSYFPRPFEARADTQYF. DNA for the CDR3: TGTGCCAGCAGTTACTTCCCACGTCCTTTCGAAGCTCGTGCAGATACGCAGTATTTT. This chain joins TRBV6-5 and TRBJ2-3; D is unclear. In germline, CDR1 is MNHEY, CDR2 SVGAGI. This CDR3 comprises 19 residues. V gave up 1 base and J gave up 4 bases, with 24 bases separating them.

This clonotype came up a few times. The chain couples TRBV24-1 to TRBJ1-2; D is ambiguous. The length of the CDR3 is 15 residues. Germline CDR1 KGHDR, CDR2 SFDVKD. Trimming cost V 3 bases and J 3 bases, with 13 bases left between them. This CDR3 is CATSDRTASDYGYTF. The CDR3 coding sequence is TGTGCCACCAGTGATCGGACCGCTTCGGACTATGGCTACACCTTC.

This clonotype was seen a few times. The chain carries TRBV7-9 and TRBJ2-1; D call uncertain. Germline V CDR1 and CDR2: SEHNR, FQNEAQ (reference sequence). V was clipped by 5 bases and J by 0 bases, with 11 bases between them. This CDR3 is built from 15 residues. The CDR3 region is CASSPRTSSYNEQFF. In DNA, the CDR3 is TGTGCCAGCAGCCCACGTACCTCCTCCTACAATGAGCAGTTCTTC.

This clonotype was counted between two and nine times. The gene calls are TRBV6-1 and TRBJ2-2, with TRBD1 matching 9 bases. This CDR3 region has 16 residues. Germline assignment: CDR1 MNHNS and CDR2 SASEGT. V lost 8 bases to trimming and J lost 3 bases; unmatched junction nucleotides: 10. CDR3 in amino acids: CASDPDRGEDTGELFF. CDR3 DNA: TGTGCCAGCGACCCGGACAGGGGCGAGGACACCGGGGAGCTGTTTTTT.

The chain links TRBV18 to TRBJ2-7; D gene uncertain. The V and J ends lost 6 bases and 2 bases respectively, with 17 bases between them. The germline gives CDR1 KGHSH, CDR2 LQKENI. The length of the CDR3 is 15 residues. The CDR3 sequence: CASSPGRANTYEQYF. CDR3 nucleotide sequence: TGTGCCAGCTCCCCCGGTAGGGCCAACACCTACGAGCAGTACTTC.

The J gene is TRBJ2-5, the V gene TRBV6-5; 7 nucleotides line up with TRBD1. The CDR3 loop spans 13 amino acids. V shed 2 bases and J 3 bases; nucleotides not matched to a gene: 0. Germline CDR1 is MNHEY and CDR2 is SVGAGI. This CDR3 is CASSYDREETQYF. The CDR3 DNA follows: TGTGCCAGCAGTTACGACAGGGAAGAGACCCAGTACTTC.